Below, 10 T cell receptor beta chains from the same sample are listed, as sequenced in a study of monozygotic twins with inflammatory bowel disease. Each CDR3 protein gets one entry in TCRdb, which reprocessed the 5' RACE reads and gives no DNA. This sample carries 300,000 to 350,000 distinct CDR3 sequences, with 2% to 2.5% going to the ten biggest clones. Input material: blood. These receptors all come from a human donor with ulcerative colitis or Crohn's disease, or a healthy co-twin of an affected twin (not recorded which).

V is TRBV11-2 and J is TRBJ2-5; TCRdb names TRBD1, which stays unverified in the absence of DNA. Germline CDR1 SGHAT, CDR2 FQNNGV. The CDR3 length is 16 residues. CDR3 sequence: CASSLEPPVAGETQYF.

This chain uses TRBV6-2 or TRBV6-3 with TRBJ2-1. This CDR3 has 14 residues. Per germline, CDR1 MNHEY and CDR2 SVGEGT. Here the CDR3 reads CASSIARSYNEQFF.

The rearrangement uses TRBV9 and TRBJ1-3. Germline CDR1 is SGDLS and CDR2 is YYNGEE. The CDR3 contains 16 residues. CDR3 protein: CASSVGGQNSGNTIYF.

The chain employs TRBV4-1 and TRBJ1-3. Germline V gene data show CDR1 as MGHRA and CDR2 as YSYEKL. The CDR3 spans 15 residues. CDR3 residues: CASSQDGVPGNTIYF.

The genes are TRBV12-3 or TRBV12-4 and TRBJ1-1; TCRdb picks TRBD1, but there is no DNA to check that call. The CDR3 is 11 residues long. The CDR3: CASSLQGGAFF.

V usage is TRBV6-5 and J usage is TRBJ2-7; the TCRdb call, TRBD2, lacks DNA for checking. Germline-derived CDR1 and CDR2 are MNHEY and SVGAGI. This CDR3 contains 12 residues. The chain's CDR3 is CASNWRLCEQYF.

The chain combines TRBV7-2 with TRBJ2-1; the TRBD1 assignment by TCRdb is unverifiable without DNA. The CDR3 spans 15 residues. Looked up from germline, CDR1 is SGHTA and CDR2 is FQGNSA. CDR3: CASSWGQGPHNEQFF.

The rearrangement uses TRBV27 and TRBJ2-7; the TCRdb D gene call, TRBD1, has no DNA to confirm it. Germline CDR1 is MNHEY and CDR2 is SMNVEV (reference sequence). CDR3 size: 13 residues. CDR3 residues: CATMSETGHEQYF.

This rearrangement joins TRBV13 to TRBJ1-2. The CDR3 runs 15 residues. Per the germline V gene, CDR1 is PRHDT and CDR2 is FYEKMQ (reference sequence). The CDR3: CASSVRARLIYGYTF.

The chain couples TRBV20-1 to TRBJ2-7; the TCRdb D gene call, TRBD1, has no DNA to confirm it. Germline assignment: CDR1 DFQATT and CDR2 SNEGSKA (reference sequence). This CDR3 spans 16 amino acids. CDR3 loop: CSARDLRTGISYEQYF.